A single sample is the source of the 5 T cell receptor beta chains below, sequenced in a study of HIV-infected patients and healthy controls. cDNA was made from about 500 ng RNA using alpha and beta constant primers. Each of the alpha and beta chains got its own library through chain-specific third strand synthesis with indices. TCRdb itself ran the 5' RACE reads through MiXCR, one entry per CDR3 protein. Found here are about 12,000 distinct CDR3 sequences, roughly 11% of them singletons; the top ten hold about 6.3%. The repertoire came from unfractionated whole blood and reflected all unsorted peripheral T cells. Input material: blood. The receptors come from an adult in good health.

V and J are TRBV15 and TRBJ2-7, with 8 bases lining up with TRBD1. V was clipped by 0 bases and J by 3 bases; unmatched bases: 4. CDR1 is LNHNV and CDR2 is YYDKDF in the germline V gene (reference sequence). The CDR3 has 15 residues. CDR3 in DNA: TGTGCCACCAGCAGAGAACAGGGGGTCCACTACGAGCAGTACTTC. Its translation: CATSREQGVHYEQYF. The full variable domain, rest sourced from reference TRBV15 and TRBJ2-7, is DAMVIQNPRYQVTQFGKPVTLSCSQTLNHNVMYWYQQKSSQAPKLLFHYYDKDFNNEADTPDNFQSRRPNTSFCFLDIRSPGLGDTAMYLCATSREQGVHYEQYFGPGTRLTVT.

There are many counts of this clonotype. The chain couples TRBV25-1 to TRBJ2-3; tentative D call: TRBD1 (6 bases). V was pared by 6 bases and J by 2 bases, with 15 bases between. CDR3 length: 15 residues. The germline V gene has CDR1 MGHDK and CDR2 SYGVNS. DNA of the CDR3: TGTGCCAGCAGCCGCAGGGGTGGGATCACAGATACGCAGTATTTT. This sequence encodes CASSRRGGITDTQYF.

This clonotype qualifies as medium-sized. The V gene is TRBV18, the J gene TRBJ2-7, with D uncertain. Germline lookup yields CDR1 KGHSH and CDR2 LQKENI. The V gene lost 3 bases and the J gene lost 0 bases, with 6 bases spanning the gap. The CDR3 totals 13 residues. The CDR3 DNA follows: TGTGCCAGCTCACCTGCAAGCTCCTACGAGCAGTACTTC. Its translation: CASSPASSYEQYF.

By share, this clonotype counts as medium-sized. The CDR3 sequence is CASSFGSLRGAMETQYF. CDR3 nucleotide sequence: TGTGCCAGCAGTTTCGGTAGTTTACGGGGAGCAATGGAGACCCAGTACTTC. This chain joins TRBV28 and TRBJ2-5; tentatively, D is TRBD2 (5 bases). Trimming cost V 3 bases and J 5 bases, with 22 bases left between them. The CDR3 runs to 17 residues. Per the germline V gene, CDR1 is MDHEN and CDR2 is SYDVKM.

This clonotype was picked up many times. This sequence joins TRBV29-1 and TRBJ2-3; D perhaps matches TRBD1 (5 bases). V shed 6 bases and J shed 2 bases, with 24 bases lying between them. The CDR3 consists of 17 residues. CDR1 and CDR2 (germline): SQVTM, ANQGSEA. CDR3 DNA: TGCAGCGTCGCAAGGTCCCAGGGAACCGTGGCCACAGATACGCAGTATTTT. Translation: CSVARSQGTVATDTQYF.